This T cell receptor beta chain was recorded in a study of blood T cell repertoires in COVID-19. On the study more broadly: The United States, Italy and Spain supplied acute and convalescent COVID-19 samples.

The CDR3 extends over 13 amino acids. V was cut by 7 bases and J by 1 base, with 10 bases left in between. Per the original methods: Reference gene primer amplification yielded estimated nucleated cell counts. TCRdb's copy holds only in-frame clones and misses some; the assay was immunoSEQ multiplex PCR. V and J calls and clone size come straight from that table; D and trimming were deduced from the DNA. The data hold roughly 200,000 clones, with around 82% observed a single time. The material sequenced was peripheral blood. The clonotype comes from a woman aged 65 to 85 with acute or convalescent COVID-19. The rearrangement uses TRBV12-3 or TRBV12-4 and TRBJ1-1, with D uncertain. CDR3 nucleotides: TGTGCCAGCACCCGGGGAGGGAACACTGAAGCTTTCTTT. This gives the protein CASTRGGNTEAFF.